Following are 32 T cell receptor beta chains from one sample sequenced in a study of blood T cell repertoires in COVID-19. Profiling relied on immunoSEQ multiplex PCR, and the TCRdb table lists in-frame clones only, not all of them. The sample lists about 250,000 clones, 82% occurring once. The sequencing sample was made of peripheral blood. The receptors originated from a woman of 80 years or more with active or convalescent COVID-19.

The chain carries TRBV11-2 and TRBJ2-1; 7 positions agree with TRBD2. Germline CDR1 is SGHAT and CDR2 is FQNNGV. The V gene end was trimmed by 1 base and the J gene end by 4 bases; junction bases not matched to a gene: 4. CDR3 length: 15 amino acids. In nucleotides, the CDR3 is TGTGCCAGCAGCTTAGGATGGGGGGGTTACAATGAGCAGTTCTTC. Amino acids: CASSLGWGGYNEQFF.

CDR3 amino acids: CASTQREAQETQYF. The CDR3 DNA reads TGCGCCAGCACCCAGCGGGAGGCACAAGAGACCCAGTACTTC. The chain combines TRBV5-1 with TRBJ2-5; the match to TRBD2 covers 9 bases. The CDR3 extends over 14 amino acids. Germline V gives CDR1 SGHRS, CDR2 YFSETQ. Unmatched junction bases numbered 5, after V lost 6 bases and J lost 2 bases. Filled out from reference TRBV5-1 and TRBJ2-5, the complete variable domain reads KAGVTQTPRYLIKTRGQQVTLSCSPISGHRSVSWYQQTPGQGLQFLFEYFSETQRNKGNFPGRFSGRQFSNSRSEMNVSTLELGDSALYLCASTQREAQETQYFGPGTRLLVL.

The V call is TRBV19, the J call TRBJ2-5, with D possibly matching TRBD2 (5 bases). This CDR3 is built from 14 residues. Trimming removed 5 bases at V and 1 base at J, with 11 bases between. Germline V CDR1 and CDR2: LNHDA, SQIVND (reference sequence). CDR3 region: CASSLRELQETQYF. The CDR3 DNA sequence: TGTGCCAGTAGTCTCCGGGAACTCCAAGAGACCCAGTACTTC.

The CDR3, as DNA: TGCGCCAGCAGCTTCCGGACAGGGGGTGATCAGCCCCAGCATTTT. As protein: CASSFRTGGDQPQHF. The chain is built from TRBV4-1 and TRBJ1-5; 10 bases are shared with TRBD1. The V gene's germline CDR1 is MGHRA and CDR2 YSYEKL. There are 15 residues in the CDR3. After removal of 5 bases from V and 5 bases from J, the junction contained 6 bases not matched to a gene.

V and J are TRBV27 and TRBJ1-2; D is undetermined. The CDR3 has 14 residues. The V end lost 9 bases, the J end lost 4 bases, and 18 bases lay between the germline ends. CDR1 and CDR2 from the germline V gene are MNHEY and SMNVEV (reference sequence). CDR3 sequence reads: CASRVSFGVYGYTF. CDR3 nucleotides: TGTGCCAGTAGAGTGTCATTCGGGGTCTATGGCTACACCTTC.

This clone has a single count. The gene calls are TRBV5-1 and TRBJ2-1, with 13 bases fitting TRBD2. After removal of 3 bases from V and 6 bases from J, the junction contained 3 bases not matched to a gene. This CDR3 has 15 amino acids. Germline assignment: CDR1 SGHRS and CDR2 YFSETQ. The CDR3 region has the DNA TGCGCCAGCAGCTCTGGACTAGCGGGGGTCAATGAGCAGTTCTTC. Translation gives CASSSGLAGVNEQFF.

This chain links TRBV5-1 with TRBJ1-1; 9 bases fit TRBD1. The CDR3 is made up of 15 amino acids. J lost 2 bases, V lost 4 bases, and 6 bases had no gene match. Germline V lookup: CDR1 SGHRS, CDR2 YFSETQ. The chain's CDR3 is CASSGLGQGNTEAFF. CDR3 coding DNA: TGCGCCAGCAGCGGGCTGGGACAGGGTAACACTGAAGCTTTCTTT.

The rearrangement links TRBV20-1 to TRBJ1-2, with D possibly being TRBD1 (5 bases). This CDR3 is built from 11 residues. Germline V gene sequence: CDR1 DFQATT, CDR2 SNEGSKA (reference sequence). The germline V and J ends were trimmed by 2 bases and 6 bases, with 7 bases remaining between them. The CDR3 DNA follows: TGCAGTGCTAGACAGGGCCATGGCTACACCTTC. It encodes CSARQGHGYTF.

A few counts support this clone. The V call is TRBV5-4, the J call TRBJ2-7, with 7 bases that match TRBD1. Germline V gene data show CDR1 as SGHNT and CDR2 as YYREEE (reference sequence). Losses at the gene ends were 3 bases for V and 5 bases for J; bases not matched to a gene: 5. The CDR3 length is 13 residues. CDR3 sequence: CASSSPTGNEQYF. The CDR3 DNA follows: TGTGCCAGCAGCTCCCCGACAGGGAACGAGCAGTACTTC.

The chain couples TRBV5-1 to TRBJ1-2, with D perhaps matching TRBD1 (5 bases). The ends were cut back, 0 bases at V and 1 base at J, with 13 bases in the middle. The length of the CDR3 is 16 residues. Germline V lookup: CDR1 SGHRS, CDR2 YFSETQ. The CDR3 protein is CASSLVRGTHNYGYTF. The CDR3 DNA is TGCGCCAGCAGCTTGGTTCGGGGGACCCATAACTATGGCTACACCTTC.

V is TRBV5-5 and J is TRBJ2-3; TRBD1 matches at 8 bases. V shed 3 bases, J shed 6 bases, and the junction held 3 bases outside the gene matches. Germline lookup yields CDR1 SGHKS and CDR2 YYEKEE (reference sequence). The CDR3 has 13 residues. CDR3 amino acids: CASSYTGGDTQYF. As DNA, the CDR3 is TGTGCCAGCAGCTATACAGGGGGGGATACGCAGTATTTT.

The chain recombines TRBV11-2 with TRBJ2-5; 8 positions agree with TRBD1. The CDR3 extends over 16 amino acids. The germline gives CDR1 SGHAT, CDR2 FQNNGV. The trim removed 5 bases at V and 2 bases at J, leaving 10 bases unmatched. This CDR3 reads CASSPRQGTGQETQYF. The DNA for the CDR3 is TGTGCCAGCAGCCCACGTCAGGGGACAGGACAAGAGACCCAGTACTTC.

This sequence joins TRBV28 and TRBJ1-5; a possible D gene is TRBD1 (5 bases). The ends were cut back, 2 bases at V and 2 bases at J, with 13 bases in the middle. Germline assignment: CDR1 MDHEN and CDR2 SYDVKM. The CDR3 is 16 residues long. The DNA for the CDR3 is TGTGCCAGCAGTTTAGCAGCAGGGAAACGCAATCAGCCCCAGCATTTT. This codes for CASSLAAGKRNQPQHF. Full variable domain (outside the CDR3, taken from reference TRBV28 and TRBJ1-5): DVKVTQSSRYLVKRTGEKVFLECVQDMDHENMFWYRQDPGLGLRLIYFSYDVKMKEKGDIPEGYSVSREKKERFSLILESASTNQTSMYLCASSLAAGKRNQPQHFGDGTRLSIL.

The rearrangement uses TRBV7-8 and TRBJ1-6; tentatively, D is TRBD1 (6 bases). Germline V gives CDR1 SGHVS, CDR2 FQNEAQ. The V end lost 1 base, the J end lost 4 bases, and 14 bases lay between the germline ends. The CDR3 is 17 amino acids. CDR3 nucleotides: TGTGCCAGCAGCTTAGGGGCGAGACAGGAGTATAATTCACCCCTCCACTTT. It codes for CASSLGARQEYNSPLHF.

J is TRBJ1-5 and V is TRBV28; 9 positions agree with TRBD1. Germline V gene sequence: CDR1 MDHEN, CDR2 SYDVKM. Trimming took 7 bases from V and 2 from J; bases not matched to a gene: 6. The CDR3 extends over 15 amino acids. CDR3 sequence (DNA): TGTGCCAGCATTGGGACAGGGAAGGGCAATCAGCCCCAGCATTTT. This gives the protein CASIGTGKGNQPQHF.

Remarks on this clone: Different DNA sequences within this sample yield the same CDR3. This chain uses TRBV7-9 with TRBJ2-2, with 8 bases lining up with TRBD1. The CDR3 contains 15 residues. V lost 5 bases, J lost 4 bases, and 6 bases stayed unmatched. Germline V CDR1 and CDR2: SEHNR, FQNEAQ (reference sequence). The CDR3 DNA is TGTGCCAGCAGCCCCGGACAGGGTGCCACCGGGGAGCTGTTTTTT. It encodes CASSPGQGATGELFF.

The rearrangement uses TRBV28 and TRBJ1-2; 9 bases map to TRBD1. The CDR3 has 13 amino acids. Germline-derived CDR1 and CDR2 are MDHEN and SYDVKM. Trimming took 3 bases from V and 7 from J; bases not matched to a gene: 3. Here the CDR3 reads CASSFRTGVGYTF. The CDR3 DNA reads TGTGCCAGCAGTTTTCGGACAGGGGTTGGCTACACCTTC.

The DNA for the CDR3 is TGTGCCAGCAGTGGTTCCAGGGAGGGTGGCTACACCTTC. Residues: CASSGSREGGYTF. J is TRBJ1-2 and V is TRBV2, with TRBD1 as a possible D gene (5 bases). Per germline, CDR1 SNHLY and CDR2 FYNNEI. CDR3 length equals 13 residues. V lost 4 bases and J 7 bases, leaving 13 bases between the germline ends.

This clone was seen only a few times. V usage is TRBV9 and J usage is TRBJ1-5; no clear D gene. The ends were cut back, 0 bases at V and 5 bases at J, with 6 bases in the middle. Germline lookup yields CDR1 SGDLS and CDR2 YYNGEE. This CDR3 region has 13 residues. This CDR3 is CASSVGSDQPQHF. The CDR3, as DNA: TGTGCCAGCAGCGTAGGGAGTGATCAGCCCCAGCATTTT.

Written as DNA, the CDR3 is TGTGCCAGCAGCTCCCCCGACAGGGGGCTGTTTGAGACCCAGTACTTC. Amino acid sequence: CASSSPDRGLFETQYF. The gene calls are TRBV11-2 and TRBJ2-5, with 10 bases lining up with TRBD1. Per the germline V gene, CDR1 is SGHAT and CDR2 is FQNNGV. The V and J ends lost 4 bases and 5 bases, in that order; junction bases with no gene match: 10. The CDR3 runs to 16 residues.

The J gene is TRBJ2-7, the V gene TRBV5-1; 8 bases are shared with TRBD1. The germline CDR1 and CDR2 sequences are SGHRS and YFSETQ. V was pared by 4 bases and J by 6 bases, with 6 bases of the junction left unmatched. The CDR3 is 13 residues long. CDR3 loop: CASSIGTGGEQYF. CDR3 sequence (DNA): TGCGCCAGCAGCATAGGGACAGGAGGCGAGCAGTACTTC.

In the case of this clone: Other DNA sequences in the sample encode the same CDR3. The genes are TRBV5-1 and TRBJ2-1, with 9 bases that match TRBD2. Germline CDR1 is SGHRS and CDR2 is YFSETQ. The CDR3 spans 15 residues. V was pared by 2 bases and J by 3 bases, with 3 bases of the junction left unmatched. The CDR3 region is CASSLGSGSYNEQFF. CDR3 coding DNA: TGCGCCAGCAGCTTAGGTAGCGGGAGCTACAATGAGCAGTTCTTC.

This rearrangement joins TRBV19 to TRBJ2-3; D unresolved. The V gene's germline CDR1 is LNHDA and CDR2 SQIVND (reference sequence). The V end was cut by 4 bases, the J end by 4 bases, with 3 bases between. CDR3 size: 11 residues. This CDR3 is CASSTADTQYF. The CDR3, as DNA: TGTGCCAGTAGTACGGCAGATACGCAGTATTTT.

This chain's CDR3 is CASSTWDRGHLEQFF. As DNA, the CDR3 is TGTGCCAGCAGCACATGGGACAGGGGGCATCTTGAGCAGTTCTTC. This sequence joins TRBV5-5 and TRBJ2-1, with 12 positions matching TRBD1. Per germline, CDR1 SGHKS and CDR2 YYEKEE (reference sequence). Trimming cost V 4 bases and J 9 bases; bases outside gene matches: 8. The CDR3 is 15 residues long.

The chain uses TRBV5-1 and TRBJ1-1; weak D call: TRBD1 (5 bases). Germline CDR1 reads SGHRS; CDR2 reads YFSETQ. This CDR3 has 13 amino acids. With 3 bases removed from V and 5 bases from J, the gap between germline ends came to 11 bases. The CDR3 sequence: CASSSWGGTEAFF. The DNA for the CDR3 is TGCGCCAGCAGCTCCTGGGGGGGAACTGAAGCTTTCTTT.

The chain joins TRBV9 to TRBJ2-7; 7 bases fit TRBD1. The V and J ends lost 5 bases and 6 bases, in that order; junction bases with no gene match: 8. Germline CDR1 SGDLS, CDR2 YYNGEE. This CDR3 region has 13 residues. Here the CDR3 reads CASSGTGTAEQYF. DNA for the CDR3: TGTGCCAGCAGTGGAACAGGGACAGCCGAGCAGTACTTC. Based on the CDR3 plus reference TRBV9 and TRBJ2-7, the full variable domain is DSGVTQTPKHLITATGQRVTLRCSPRSGDLSVYWYQQSLDQGLQFLIQYYNGEERAKGNILERFSAQQFPDLHSELNLSSLELGDSALYFCASSGTGTAEQYFGPGTRLTVT.

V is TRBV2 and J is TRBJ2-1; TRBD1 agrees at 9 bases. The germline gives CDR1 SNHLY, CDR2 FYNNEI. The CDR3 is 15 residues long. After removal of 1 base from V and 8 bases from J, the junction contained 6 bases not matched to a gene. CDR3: CASSEGGTGRDEQFF. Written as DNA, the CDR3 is TGTGCCAGCAGTGAAGGGGGGACAGGGCGAGATGAGCAGTTCTTC.

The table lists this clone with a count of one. CDR3 sequence: CASSPWTGKETQYF. As DNA, the CDR3 is TGTGCCAGCAGCCCCTGGACAGGGAAGGAGACCCAGTACTTC. This chain links TRBV5-4 with TRBJ2-5; 8 bases are a match to TRBD1. The V segment lost 4 bases and the J segment 5 bases; nucleotides outside the gene matches: 7. Germline V gene lookup returns CDR1 SGHNT and CDR2 YYREEE (reference sequence). This CDR3 spans 14 amino acids.

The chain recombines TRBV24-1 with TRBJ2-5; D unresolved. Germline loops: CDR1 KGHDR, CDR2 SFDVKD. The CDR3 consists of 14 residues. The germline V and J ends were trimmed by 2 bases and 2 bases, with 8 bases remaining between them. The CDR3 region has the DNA TGTGCCACCAGTGATTCTTCCAGACAAGAGACCCAGTACTTC. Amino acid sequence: CATSDSSRQETQYF.

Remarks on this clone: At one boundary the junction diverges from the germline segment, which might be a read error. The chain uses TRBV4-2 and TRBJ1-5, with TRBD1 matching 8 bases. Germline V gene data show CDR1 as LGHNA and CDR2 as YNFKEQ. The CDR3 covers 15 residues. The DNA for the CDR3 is TGTGCCAGCAGCCAACAGGGGGCGAGCAATCAGCCCCAACATTTT. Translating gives CASSQQGASNQPQHF.

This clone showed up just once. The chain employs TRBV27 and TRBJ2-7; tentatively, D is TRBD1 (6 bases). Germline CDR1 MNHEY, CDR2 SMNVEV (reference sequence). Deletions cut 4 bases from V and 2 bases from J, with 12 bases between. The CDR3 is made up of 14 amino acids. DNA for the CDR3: TGTGCCAGCAGTTCATCCAGGGGACCCTACGAGCAGTACTTC. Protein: CASSSSRGPYEQYF.

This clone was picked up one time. CDR3: CASSRGMQETQYF. The CDR3 bases are TGTGCCAGCAGCCGCGGTATGCAAGAGACCCAGTACTTC. The V gene is TRBV11-2, the J gene TRBJ2-5; D not certain. This CDR3 has 13 residues. Germline lookup yields CDR1 SGHAT and CDR2 FQNNGV. Trimming removed 5 bases from V and 2 bases from J, with 9 bases in between.